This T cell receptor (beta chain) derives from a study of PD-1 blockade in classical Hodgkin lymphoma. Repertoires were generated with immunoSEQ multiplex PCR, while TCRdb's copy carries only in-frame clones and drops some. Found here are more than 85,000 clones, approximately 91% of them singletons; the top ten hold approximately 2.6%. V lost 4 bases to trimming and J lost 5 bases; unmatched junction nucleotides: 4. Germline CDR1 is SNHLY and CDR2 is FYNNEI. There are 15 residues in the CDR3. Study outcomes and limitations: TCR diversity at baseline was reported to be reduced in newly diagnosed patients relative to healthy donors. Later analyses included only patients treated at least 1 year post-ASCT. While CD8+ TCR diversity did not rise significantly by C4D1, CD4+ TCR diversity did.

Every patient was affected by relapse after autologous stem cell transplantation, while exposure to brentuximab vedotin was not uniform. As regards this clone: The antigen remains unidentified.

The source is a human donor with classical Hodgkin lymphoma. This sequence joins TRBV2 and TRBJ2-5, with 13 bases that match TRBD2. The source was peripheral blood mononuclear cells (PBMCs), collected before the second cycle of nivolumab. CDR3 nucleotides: TGTGCCAGCAGTGGACTAGCGGGAGGACGGGAGACCCAGTACTTC. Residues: CASSGLAGGRETQYF.